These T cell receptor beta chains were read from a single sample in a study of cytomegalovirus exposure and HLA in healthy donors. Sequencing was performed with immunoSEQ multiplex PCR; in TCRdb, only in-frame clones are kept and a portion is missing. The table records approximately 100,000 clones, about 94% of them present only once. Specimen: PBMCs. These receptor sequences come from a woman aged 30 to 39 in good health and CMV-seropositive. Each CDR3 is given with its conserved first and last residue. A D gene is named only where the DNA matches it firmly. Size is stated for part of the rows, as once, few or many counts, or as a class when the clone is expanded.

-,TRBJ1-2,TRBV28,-,CASTGSFGYTF,TGTGCCAGCACTGGCTCTTTTGGCTACACCTTC
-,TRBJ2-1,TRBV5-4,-,CASSLGGGEQFF,TGTGCCAGCAGCTTGGGTGGGGGGGAGCAGTTCTTC
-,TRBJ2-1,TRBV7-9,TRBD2,CASSLAGGPGYNEQFF,TGTGCCAGCAGCTTAGCGGGAGGGCCAGGATACAATGAGCAGTTCTTC
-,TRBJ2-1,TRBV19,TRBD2,CASSTRDYNADEQFF,TGTGCCAGTAGTACCCGGGACTACAACGCGGATGAGCAGTTCTTC
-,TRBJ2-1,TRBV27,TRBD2,CASSPGASGNNEQFF,TGTGCCAGCAGTCCAGGGGCTAGCGGGAACAATGAGCAGTTCTTC
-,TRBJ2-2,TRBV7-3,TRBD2,CASKLAGVAGELFF,TGTGCCAGCAAACTAGCGGGAGTGGCCGGGGAGCTGTTTTTT
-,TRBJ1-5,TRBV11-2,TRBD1,CASSSTGGFWQPQHF,TGTGCCAGCAGCTCGACAGGGGGCTTTTGGCAGCCCCAGCATTTT
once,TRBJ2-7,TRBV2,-,CASSVGRYEQYF,TGTGCCAGCAGTGTTGGCCGATACGAGCAGTACTTC
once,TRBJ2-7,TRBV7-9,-,CASSLAPSEQYF,TGTGCCAGCAGCTTGGCCCCCTCGGAGCAGTACTTC
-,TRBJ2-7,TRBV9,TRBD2,CASSGLAGGYEQYF,TGTGCCAGCAGCGGACTAGCGGGAGGCTACGAGCAGTACTTC
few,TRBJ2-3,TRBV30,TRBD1,CAWDRGLSTDTQYF,TGTGCCTGGGACAGGGGGCTCAGCACAGATACGCAGTATTTT
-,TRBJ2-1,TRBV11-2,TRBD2,CASSLKTIAGGNNEQFF,TGTGCCAGCAGCTTAAAAACGATAGCGGGAGGAAACAATGAGCAGTTCTTC
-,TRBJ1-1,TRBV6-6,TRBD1,CASSPDRVGPEAFF,TGTGCCAGCAGCCCCGACAGGGTAGGCCCTGAAGCTTTCTTT
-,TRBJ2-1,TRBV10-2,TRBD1,CASSLLPPGTATYNEQFF,TGCGCCAGCAGTCTATTACCCCCCGGGACAGCAACCTACAATGAGCAGTTCTTC
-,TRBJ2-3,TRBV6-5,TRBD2,CASRGLAGTDTQYF,TGTGCCAGCAGAGGACTAGCGGGAACAGATACGCAGTATTTT
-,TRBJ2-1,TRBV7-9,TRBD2,CASSSRLARYNEQFF,TGTGCCAGCAGCTCCAGACTAGCACGGTACAATGAGCAGTTCTTC
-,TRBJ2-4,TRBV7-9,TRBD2,CASSPGGSKNIQYF,TGTGCCAGCAGCCCGGGGGGATCCAAAAACATTCAGTACTTC
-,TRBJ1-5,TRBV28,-,CASSLFGLQGNQPQHF,TGTGCCAGCAGTTTATTTGGGTTACAGGGCAATCAGCCCCAGCATTTT
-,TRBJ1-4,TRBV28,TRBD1,CASSYTGTGGEKLFF,TGTGCCAGCAGTTACACCGGGACAGGAGGCGAAAAACTGTTTTTT
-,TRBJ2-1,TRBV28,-,CASSPIVELGNEQFF,TGTGCCAGCAGTCCAATAGTGGAGTTAGGCAATGAGCAGTTCTTC
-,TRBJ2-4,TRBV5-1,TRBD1,CASSLVGGEAKNIQYF,TGCGCCAGCAGCTTGGTAGGGGGCGAAGCCAAAAACATTCAGTACTTC
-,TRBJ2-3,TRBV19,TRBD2,CASSIPKVLADTDTQYF,TGTGCCAGTAGTATACCGAAGGTACTAGCGGACACAGATACGCAGTATTTT
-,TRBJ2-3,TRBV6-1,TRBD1,CASSEYRGTTDTQYF,TGTGCCAGCAGTGAATACAGGGGAACCACAGATACGCAGTATTTT
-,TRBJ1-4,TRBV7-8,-,CASSLAYQGEKLFF,TGTGCCAGCAGCTTAGCTTATCAGGGGGAAAAACTGTTTTTT
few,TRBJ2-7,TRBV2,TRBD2,CASGGETYEQYF,TGTGCCAGCGGGGGGGAAACCTACGAGCAGTACTTC
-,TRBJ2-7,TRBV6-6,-,CASSSLEEGYEQYF,TGTGCCAGCAGTTCCCTAGAGGAGGGATACGAGCAGTACTTC
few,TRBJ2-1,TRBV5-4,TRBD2,CASSLTGTRRYNEQFF,TGTGCCAGCAGCTTAACCGGGACTAGGAGATACAATGAGCAGTTCTTC
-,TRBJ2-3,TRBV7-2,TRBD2,CASSLVARTSGSEDTQYF,TGTGCCAGCAGCTTAGTGGCTCGGACTAGCGGGAGTGAGGATACGCAGTATTTT
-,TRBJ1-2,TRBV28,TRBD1,CASSPDRGWGYTF,TGTGCCAGCAGTCCAGACAGGGGCTGGGGCTACACCTTC
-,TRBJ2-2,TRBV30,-,CAWSPGTLLPGELFF,TGTGCCTGGAGTCCCGGGACATTGCTTCCCGGGGAGCTGTTTTTT
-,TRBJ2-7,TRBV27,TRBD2,CATRLAGSYEQYF,TGTGCCACCAGACTAGCGGGGTCCTACGAGCAGTACTTC
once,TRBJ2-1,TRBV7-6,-,CASSPVRQGYNEQFF,TGTGCCAGCAGCCCGGTGAGGCAGGGTTACAATGAGCAGTTCTTC
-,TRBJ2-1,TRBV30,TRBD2,CAWRIGWTSGTNNEQFF,TGTGCCTGGAGAATAGGATGGACTAGCGGGACGAACAATGAGCAGTTCTTC
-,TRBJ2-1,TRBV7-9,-,CASRKAEGGDEQFF,TGTGCCAGCAGGAAGGCGGAGGGAGGAGATGAGCAGTTCTTC
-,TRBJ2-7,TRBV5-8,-,CASNLGSPKSYEQYF,TGTGCCAGCAATTTGGGCAGTCCTAAATCCTACGAGCAGTACTTC
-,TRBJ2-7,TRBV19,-,CASSPGQGKREGSYEQYF,TGTGCCAGTAGTCCGGGACAGGGAAAGCGGGAGGGCTCCTACGAGCAGTACTTC
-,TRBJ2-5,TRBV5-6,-,CASSLVGEEETQYF,TGTGCCAGCAGCTTGGTTGGGGAGGAAGAGACCCAGTACTTC
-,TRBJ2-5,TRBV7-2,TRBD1,CASSLGDRDQETQYF,TGTGCCAGCAGCTTAGGCGACAGGGACCAAGAGACCCAGTACTTC